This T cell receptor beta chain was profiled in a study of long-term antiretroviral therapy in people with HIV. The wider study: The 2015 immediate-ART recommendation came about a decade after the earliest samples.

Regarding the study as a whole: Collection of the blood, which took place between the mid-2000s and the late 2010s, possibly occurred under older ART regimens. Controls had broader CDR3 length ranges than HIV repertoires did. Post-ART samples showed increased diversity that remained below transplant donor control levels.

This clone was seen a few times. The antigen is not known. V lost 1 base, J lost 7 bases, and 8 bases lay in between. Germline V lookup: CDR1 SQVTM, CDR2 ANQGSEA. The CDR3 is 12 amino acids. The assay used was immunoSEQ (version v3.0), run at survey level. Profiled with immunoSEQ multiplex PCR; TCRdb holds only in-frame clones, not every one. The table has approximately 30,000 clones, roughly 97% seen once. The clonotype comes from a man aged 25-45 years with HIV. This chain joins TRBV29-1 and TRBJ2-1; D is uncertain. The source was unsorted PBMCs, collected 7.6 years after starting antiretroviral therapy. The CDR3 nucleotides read TGCAGCGTTGAAGTCTGGGGAAATGAGCAGTTCTTC. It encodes CSVEVWGNEQFF.